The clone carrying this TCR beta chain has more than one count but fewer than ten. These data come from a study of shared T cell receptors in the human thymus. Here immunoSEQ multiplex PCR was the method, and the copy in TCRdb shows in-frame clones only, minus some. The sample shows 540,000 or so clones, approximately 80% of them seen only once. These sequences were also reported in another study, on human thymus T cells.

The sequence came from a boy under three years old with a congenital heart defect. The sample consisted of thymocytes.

CDR3 sequence (DNA): TGTGCCAGCAGCGTGTCGGGGAGACCCACTGGGGCCAACGTCCTGACTTTC. It yields the protein CASSVSGRPTGANVLTF. The rearrangement joins TRBV9 to TRBJ2-6, with TRBD2 as a possible D gene (5 bases). Germline-derived CDR1 and CDR2 are SGDLS and YYNGEE. The V end lost 2 bases, the J end lost 2 bases, and 14 bases lay between the germline ends. The CDR3 length is 17 residues.